This entry concerns a single T cell receptor (beta chain). Its specific antigen is unknown. Base qualities are not provided; no much larger clone lies one nucleotide away. The data belong to a study of a mutant IDH1 vaccine in newly diagnosed glioma (dated by TCRdb to the early 2020s). About the investigation overall: Vaccination was initiated 4-6 weeks after radiotherapy alone, or concurrently with temozolomide cycles in the chemotherapy-containing groups. Of the roughly 30 treated patients, approximately 60% were male and around 38% were female, and a mean age of roughly 40 years was recorded. Prior to enrollment, standard therapy consisting of radiotherapy alone, temozolomide alone, or radiochemotherapy with temozolomide had been administered to patients, with the combination being received by most patients. Visit V12 was the week-35 safety follow-up and visit V13 was the week-47 end of study. Six visits were used for peripheral blood collection: V03 (baseline), V05, V07, V10, V12 and V13. For exploratory analyses, longitudinal TCRB deep sequencing was carried out in approximately 25 treated patients wherever samples were available.

The time point label on this specimen signifies: week 47, end of study. Each vaccine dose, consisting of 300 ug of a 20-mer mutant IDH1 peptide in Montanide, was administered subcutaneously with topical imiquimod. Patients were given eight vaccinations, in weeks 1, 3, 5, 7, 11, 15, 19 and 23, which matched visits V03 through V10. Donors had newly diagnosed WHO grade 3 or 4 IDH1-mutant astrocytomas with loss of nuclear ATRX. The samples were drawn from NOA16, a multicentre, single-arm, open-label phase I trial in Germany that tested a mutant IDH1 peptide vaccine in humans for the first time. Genomic DNA for TCRB sequencing was isolated from EDTA blood with the DNeasy Blood and Tissue Kit. CDR1 and CDR2 are drawn from the germline V gene: SGDLS, YYNGEE. The CDR3 starts with the cysteine, ends with the phenylalanine, and has 19 residues. Here the CDR3 DNA is all that survives: 57 bases in frame from base 1. At the junction V is shortened by 3 bases and J by 3 bases; bases outside the gene matches: 18.

Libraries were constructed by the immunoSEQ multiplex PCR assay. Rearranged TCR beta chain sequences were amplified with the hsTCRB Kit following the manufacturer's protocol. An Illumina MiSeq was used to sequence the TCRB libraries. The authors processed their data as follows. The kit vendor's proprietary platform handled demultiplexing, trimming and gene mapping. The source is immuneACCESS, and TCRdb retained only in-frame sequences with V and J called. Part of the clones is not carried over; for the studies checked, unresolved V genes explain less than half of this, and the remainder is unexplained. That table furnishes V, J and clone size, whereas the DNA furnished D and trimming. The sample table lists 75,000 to 95,000 clones, about nine tenths of them with a count of one. Of the sample, roughly 0.81% falls within the top ten clones. Paper-wide results and their limitations: Vaccine-induced immune responses across multiple MHC alleles were detected in 93.3% of patients. PBMC samples for TCRB deep sequencing were selected based on availability. Pseudoprogression seemed to be unrelated to changes in the top peripheral T cell clonotypes found by TCRB sequencing. The authors noted that analyses of patient blood samples could not be reproduced because of sample limitations.

Sequenced material: PBMCs, taken from a glioma patient whose treatment included an IDH1 peptide vaccine. The TCR was taken from a woman in her forties or fifties with glioma. This chain joins TRBV9 to TRBJ1-1; 9 bases in the middle match TRBD1. DNA sequence: TGTGCCAGCAGCGCATGGGACAGGGAGAGCGGACAGAGGGACACTGAAGCTTTCTTT. Its coded protein is CASSAWDRESGQRDTEAFF. With the rest looked up from the reference TRBV9 and TRBJ1-1 genes rather than sequenced, the full variable domain is DSGVTQTPKHLITATGQRVTLRCSPRSGDLSVYWYQQSLDQGLQFLIQYYNGEERAKGNILERFSAQQFPDLHSELNLSSLELGDSALYFCASSAWDRESGQRDTEAFFGQGTRLTVV.